Presented here are 31 T cell receptor beta chains from one specimen sequenced in a study of cytomegalovirus exposure and HLA in healthy donors. The data were produced by immunoSEQ multiplex PCR, yet TCRdb's version contains in-frame clones alone and is incomplete. Of over 200,000 clones in the sample, roughly 88% were seen once. Sequencing was carried out using PBMCs. Source of these receptors: a young woman in good health and CMV-seronegative.

The V call is TRBV10-3, the J call TRBJ2-7, with D possibly being TRBD2 (5 bases). The CDR3 contains 14 residues. Trimming removed 8 bases from V and 0 bases from J, with 14 bases in between. Germline loops: CDR1 ENHRY, CDR2 SYGVKD. The CDR3 bases are TGTGCCATCCGGGGAGAGGGAACCTCCTACGAGCAGTACTTC. Protein: CAIRGEGTSYEQYF.

In this sample, this clone turned up a few times. This sequence joins TRBV9 and TRBJ1-2; no reliable D call. Trimming shortened V by 0 bases and J by 5 bases, and 5 bases separated the two germline ends. Germline loops: CDR1 SGDLS, CDR2 YYNGEE. The CDR3 length is 12 residues. The CDR3 DNA reads TGTGCCAGCAGCGTAGAGAGTTATGGCTACACCTTC. This sequence encodes CASSVESYGYTF.

The chain carries TRBV9 and TRBJ2-1, with D perhaps TRBD2 (6 bases). Germline V gene lookup returns CDR1 SGDLS and CDR2 YYNGEE. V lost 4 bases, J lost 6 bases, and 23 bases lay in between. The CDR3 runs 17 residues. The CDR3, as DNA: TGTGCCAGCAGCCCAGGATGGGGGGTTGCTAATTTCAATGAGCAGTTCTTC. Translation: CASSPGWGVANFNEQFF. Full variable domain (missing parts from reference TRBV9 and TRBJ2-1): DSGVTQTPKHLITATGQRVTLRCSPRSGDLSVYWYQQSLDQGLQFLIQYYNGEERAKGNILERFSAQQFPDLHSELNLSSLELGDSALYFCASSPGWGVANFNEQFFGPGTRLTVL.

The sample holds one count of this clone. This chain links TRBV27 with TRBJ2-3; a weak D match, TRBD1 (5 bases). The V gene lost 0 bases and the J gene lost 0 bases, with 13 bases spanning the gap. Germline V CDR1 and CDR2: MNHEY, SMNVEV (reference sequence). The CDR3 consists of 17 residues. The CDR3 protein is CASSLSLETASTDTQYF. Written as DNA, the CDR3 is TGTGCCAGCAGTTTATCTCTCGAGACAGCGAGCACAGATACGCAGTATTTT.

The sample holds one count of this clone. The chain couples TRBV4-1 to TRBJ2-2, with 9 bases fitting TRBD2. Germline trimming cut 4 bases from V and 4 bases from J; bases unmatched to any gene: 10. The CDR3 runs 17 residues. CDR1 and CDR2 from the germline V gene are MGHRA and YSYEKL. The CDR3 nucleotides read TGCGCCAGCAGCCCTTCGGTAGCGGGGGTTTTCACCGGGGAGCTGTTTTTT. It specifies CASSPSVAGVFTGELFF.

The J gene is TRBJ1-5, the V gene TRBV19; possibly TRBD1 for D (5 bases). With 5 bases removed from V and 1 base from J, the gap between germline ends came to 15 bases. The CDR3 is 16 amino acids. Germline V gene sequence: CDR1 LNHDA, CDR2 SQIVND (reference sequence). The CDR3 reads CASSQRRGGSNQPQHF. CDR3 nucleotide sequence: TGTGCCAGTAGTCAGCGTCGGGGGGGGAGCAATCAGCCCCAGCATTTT.

The chain carries TRBV30 and TRBJ1-4; 10 nucleotides match TRBD1. The junction had 6 bases not matched to a gene; V was cut back by 1 base and J by 4 bases. In germline, CDR1 is GTSNPN, CDR2 SVGIG (reference sequence). This CDR3 is built from 16 residues. In DNA, the CDR3 is TGTGCCTGGAGTGCCGGGGACAGGGGATATAATGAAAAACTGTTTTTT. Amino acid sequence: CAWSAGDRGYNEKLFF.

This chain connects TRBV9 to TRBJ1-1; 7 bases line up with TRBD1. This CDR3 has 12 residues. Germline CDR1 is SGDLS and CDR2 is YYNGEE. V lost 3 bases and J lost 8; bases outside the gene matches: 4. The CDR3 coding sequence is TGTGCCAGCAGCGGGGACAGACAGGAAGCTTTCTTT. Amino acids: CASSGDRQEAFF.

The sample holds a few counts of this clone. The chain joins TRBV2 to TRBJ2-1; D is unresolved. Germline lookup yields CDR1 SNHLY and CDR2 FYNNEI. This CDR3 is 15 amino acids long. Deletions cut 8 bases from V and 0 bases from J, with 14 bases between. CDR3: CASQQDSPSYNEQFF. CDR3 bases: TGTGCCAGCCAACAAGATTCACCCTCCTACAATGAGCAGTTCTTC.

The chain uses TRBV28 and TRBJ2-7; D may be TRBD2 (5 bases). V lost 3 bases, J lost 0 bases, and 9 bases lay in between. CDR3 size: 14 residues. CDR1 and CDR2 (germline): MDHEN, SYDVKM. The CDR3 nucleotides read TGTGCCAGCAGTTTCGGAGCGGTCTCCTACGAGCAGTACTTC. Its translation is CASSFGAVSYEQYF.

The chain carries TRBV27 and TRBJ1-1, with 7 bases lining up with TRBD1. Trimming at V came to 8 bases and at J to 5 bases, leaving 8 bases not matched to a gene. This CDR3 contains 13 residues. CDR1 is MNHEY and CDR2 is SMNVEV in the germline V gene (reference sequence). CDR3 in amino acids: CASSVTGVTEAFF. DNA for the CDR3: TGTGCCAGCTCAGTAACAGGGGTGACTGAAGCTTTCTTT.

This clone was seen a single time. In DNA form, the CDR3 reads TGTGCCACCAGCAGAGACGACAGGGTTAATCAGCCCCAGCATTTT. This translates into CATSRDDRVNQPQHF. This chain links TRBV15 with TRBJ1-5, with 7 bases identical to TRBD1. This CDR3 is built from 15 residues. The germline CDR1 and CDR2 sequences are LNHNV and YYDKDF (reference sequence). The trim removed 0 bases at V and 4 bases at J, leaving 3 bases unmatched.

Here the CDR3 DNA reads TGTGCCATCGCCCGGGACTATGCCTACGAGCAGTACTTC. Its translation: CAIARDYAYEQYF. This sequence joins TRBV10-3 and TRBJ2-7; 7 positions match TRBD2. Germline CDR1 and CDR2: ENHRY and SYGVKD. V shed 8 bases and J 2 bases; nucleotides not matched to a gene: 6. The CDR3 has 13 amino acids.

This chain connects TRBV29-1 to TRBJ2-7; 7 bases map to TRBD1. The CDR3 is 14 amino acids. V was pared by 2 bases and J by 2 bases, with 6 bases of the junction left unmatched. Germline CDR1 is SQVTM and CDR2 is ANQGSEA. CDR3 sequence reads: CSVESSGGAYEQYF. DNA for the CDR3: TGCAGCGTTGAAAGTTCAGGGGGAGCCTACGAGCAGTACTTC.

The table lists this clone with a count of one. The chain is built from TRBV19 and TRBJ2-7; tentatively, D is TRBD2 (6 bases). Trimming cost V 5 bases and J 6 bases, with 14 bases left between them. The germline V gene encodes CDR1 LNHDA and CDR2 SQIVND (reference sequence). The CDR3 is made up of 13 amino acids. The DNA for the CDR3 is TGTGCCAGTAGTGTGGGCAGGGACTTCGAGCAGTACTTC. This sequence encodes CASSVGRDFEQYF.

This clone was seen once. This chain connects TRBV11-2 to TRBJ2-3; the D gene is possibly TRBD1 (6 bases). The CDR3 runs 17 residues. V lost 5 bases and J 2 bases, leaving 20 bases between the germline ends. Germline CDR1 reads SGHAT; CDR2 reads FQNNGV. CDR3 residues: CASSPATGTNFTDTQYF. The DNA of the CDR3 is TGTGCCAGCAGCCCTGCGACAGGAACAAATTTCACAGATACGCAGTATTTT.

The J gene is TRBJ2-1, the V gene TRBV2; TRBD2 agrees at 11 bases. This CDR3 region has 15 residues. Germline V CDR1 and CDR2: SNHLY, FYNNEI. J lost 7 bases, V lost 9 bases, and 11 bases had no gene match. The CDR3 here is CARRPTSGNSNEQFF. The CDR3 DNA sequence: TGTGCCAGGCGCCCGACTAGCGGGAATTCAAATGAGCAGTTCTTC.

This sequence joins TRBV27 and TRBJ2-7; 9 bases line up with TRBD1. CDR1 and CDR2 (germline): MNHEY, SMNVEV (reference sequence). The CDR3 contains 17 residues. The V and J ends lost 5 bases and 2 bases, in that order; junction bases with no gene match: 13. The CDR3 is CASSLKPGDREPYEQYF. The CDR3 region has the DNA TGTGCCAGCAGTCTCAAACCCGGGGACAGGGAACCCTACGAGCAGTACTTC.

The chain carries TRBV27 and TRBJ1-1, with a tentative D call TRBD1 (5 bases). The CDR3 runs to 13 residues. Deletions cut 8 bases from V and 0 bases from J, with 10 bases between. Germline CDR1 is MNHEY and CDR2 is SMNVEV (reference sequence). The CDR3 DNA follows: TGTGCCAGCTGGGGCCCCATGAACACTGAAGCTTTCTTT. Translating it yields CASWGPMNTEAFF.

V and J are TRBV29-1 and TRBJ1-1; 7 nucleotides line up with TRBD1. V lost 7 bases and J lost 4; bases outside the gene matches: 9. CDR1 is SQVTM, CDR2 ANQGSEA, per germline. The CDR3 runs to 13 residues. The CDR3 DNA reads as TGCAGCGGACTGACAGGGTCGAGCACTGAAGCTTTCTTT. Protein: CSGLTGSSTEAFF.

V and J are TRBV27 and TRBJ2-1, with 7 bases matching TRBD2. Germline values: CDR1 MNHEY, CDR2 SMNVEV (reference sequence). The CDR3 runs to 16 residues. After removal of 6 bases from V and 0 bases from J, the junction contained 8 bases not matched to a gene. The CDR3 here is CASSLERGPSYNEQFF. The CDR3 DNA reads TGTGCCAGCAGCTTAGAGCGGGGCCCCTCCTACAATGAGCAGTTCTTC.

This clone was found once. The chain is built from TRBV5-1 and TRBJ2-3; a possible D gene is TRBD1 (5 bases). Germline CDR1 reads SGHRS; CDR2 reads YFSETQ. V lost 0 bases to trimming and J lost 1 base, with 15 bases between them. The CDR3 is made up of 17 amino acids. The chain's CDR3 is CASSLDSWGRGTDTQYF. CDR3 nucleotides: TGCGCCAGCAGCTTGGATTCATGGGGCCGAGGCACAGATACGCAGTATTTT.

The genes are TRBV2 and TRBJ1-2; TRBD1 matches 8 bases. The CDR3 consists of 17 residues. With 1 base clipped from V and 4 bases from J, the junction kept 11 bases outside the gene matches. Per germline, CDR1 SNHLY and CDR2 FYNNEI. The CDR3 DNA reads TGTGCCAGCAGTGAAGGGACAGGGTTAGAAGTCACCTATGGCTACACCTTC. Residues: CASSEGTGLEVTYGYTF.

This clone appeared a few times. J is TRBJ1-5 and V is TRBV6-1, with a weak D call TRBD1 (6 bases). With 2 bases removed from V and 7 bases from J, the gap between germline ends came to 24 bases. The V gene's germline CDR1 is MNHNS and CDR2 SASEGT. The CDR3 totals 18 residues. The DNA for the CDR3 is TGTGCCAGCAGTGAATGGGCTCAAGGACAGTCCCCGGGCCAGCCCCAGCATTTT. This codes for CASSEWAQGQSPGQPQHF.

This sequence joins TRBV11-2 and TRBJ2-1; tentatively, D is TRBD1 (5 bases). The CDR3 is 11 residues long. V gave up 5 bases and J gave up 12 bases, with 11 bases separating them. Germline V gene data show CDR1 as SGHAT and CDR2 as FQNNGV. The CDR3 DNA sequence: TGTGCCAGCAGCCAGGACATCGGGCAGTTCTTC. This encodes CASSQDIGQFF.

The V and J genes are TRBV15 and TRBJ2-7; 11 positions match TRBD1. The CDR3 is 16 residues long. After removal of 0 bases from V and 4 bases from J, the junction contained 5 bases not matched to a gene. CDR1 and CDR2 (germline): LNHNV, YYDKDF (reference sequence). The CDR3 reads CATSRDRTGGYYEQYF. As DNA, the CDR3 is TGTGCCACCAGCAGAGACAGGACAGGGGGCTATTACGAGCAGTACTTC. Drawing the rest from reference TRBV15 and TRBJ2-7, the complete variable domain is DAMVIQNPRYQVTQFGKPVTLSCSQTLNHNVMYWYQQKSSQAPKLLFHYYDKDFNNEADTPDNFQSRRPNTSFCFLDIRSPGLGDTAMYLCATSRDRTGGYYEQYFGPGTRLTVT.

The V gene is TRBV7-2, the J gene TRBJ1-2; 8 bases align to TRBD1. This CDR3 contains 16 residues. V gave up 5 bases and J gave up 6 bases; unmatched junction bases: 14. CDR1 is SGHTA and CDR2 is FQGNSA in the germline V gene. CDR3 coding DNA: TGTGCCAGCAGCGACCCAATGCCTCAGGGGGCGGATGGCTACACCTTC. It is translated as CASSDPMPQGADGYTF.

This sequence joins TRBV27 and TRBJ2-6, with D maybe TRBD1 (6 bases). V shed 7 bases and J shed 0 bases, with 16 bases lying between them. This CDR3 is built from 17 residues. In germline, CDR1 is MNHEY, CDR2 SMNVEV (reference sequence). This CDR3 reads CASISRRGFSGANVLTF. CDR3 nucleotide sequence: TGTGCCAGCATCTCGCGAAGGGGGTTCTCTGGGGCCAACGTCCTGACTTTC.

The rearrangement links TRBV7-9 to TRBJ2-7, with 12 bases lining up with TRBD2. The CDR3 consists of 15 residues. Unmatched junction bases numbered 1, after V lost 3 bases and J lost 1 base. The germline gives CDR1 SEHNR, CDR2 FQNEAQ (reference sequence). CDR3 coding DNA: TGTGCCAGCAGCTTGACTAGCGGGGGATCCTACGAGCAGTACTTC. This translates into CASSLTSGGSYEQYF.

This clone came up many times. This chain joins TRBV18 and TRBJ2-3; 10 nucleotides line up with TRBD1. Per germline, CDR1 KGHSH and CDR2 LQKENI. Trimming took 2 bases from V and 4 from J; bases not matched to a gene: 3. CDR3 length equals 15 residues. The CDR3 bases are TGTGCCAGCTCACCATTGGGGACAGGGGCAGATACGCAGTATTTT. It encodes CASSPLGTGADTQYF. The entire variable domain, with the rest obtained from reference TRBV18 and TRBJ2-3, is as follows: NAGVMQNPRHLVRRRGQEARLRCSPMKGHSHVYWYRQLPEEGLKFMVYLQKENIIDESGMPKERFSAEFPKEGPSILRIQQVVRGDSAAYFCASSPLGTGADTQYFGPGTRLTVL.

In this sample, this clone turned up a few times. J is TRBJ2-2 and V is TRBV5-4, with a weak D call TRBD1 (5 bases). V lost 1 base, J lost 3 bases, and 13 bases lay in between. CDR1 and CDR2 from the germline V gene are SGHNT and YYREEE (reference sequence). This CDR3 comprises 16 residues. The CDR3 here is CASSLISRADTGELFF. The CDR3 bases are TGTGCCAGCAGCTTGATCAGCAGGGCAGACACCGGGGAGCTGTTTTTT.